This T cell receptor (beta chain) was recorded in a study of blood T cell repertoires in COVID-19 (dated by TCRdb to 2018 to 2020). For context, the study as a whole: Samples from collaborators originated in the United States, Italy and Spain and spanned both the acute and convalescent phases of COVID-19. Where HLA class I and class II types were available, the types were taken from metadata supplied by the sample provider, not from assay-based typing. A de-identified subject ID, COVID-19 status, age in years and sex were almost always included in the sample metadata. The dataset comprised deeply sampled blood TCRbeta repertoires from subjects exposed to, actively infected with, or recovered from COVID-19. The repertoires were released in a freely available public database intended as a resource for research on the immune response to SARS-CoV-2. The samples were drawn from two sources: the first 160 participants of the ongoing ImmuneRACE study, and 950 to 1,500 subjects contributed by 6 global collaborators. The material from the prospective study consisted of cDNA or gDNA derived from T cells, B-cell-depleted T cells, or PBMCs. Overall results and qualifications from the work: The quantity of clinical and demographic metadata differed by source and by participant and was supplied without curation.

The immunoSEQ Assay, a bias-controlled multiplex PCR, was used to amplify TCRbeta CDR3 regions from genomic DNA. On the study's bioinformatics: Within the assay, amplification of reference gene primers was used to estimate how many nucleated cells each sample contained. To quantify the absolute abundance of each unique TCRbeta CDR3 rearrangement, sequence reads were collapsed and filtered. For each sample, productive Simpson clonality was calculated by taking the square root of Simpson's diversity index across productive rearrangements. Imported from immuneACCESS, the table was reduced by TCRdb to in-frame sequences with V and J called. These copies leave out some clones; in studies compared against another copy, an unresolved V gene accounts for under half, and the cause of the remainder is not known. V and J calls and clone size come straight from that table; D and trimming were deduced from the DNA. The sample table contains 190,000 or so clones; only one count was recorded for about three quarters of them. The ten largest account for about 12% of the sample.

With regard to this clone: Its antigen is currently not known. Nothing much larger sits one base from this clone, and base qualities are not available.

One collaborating source in Seattle enrolled patients while the patients were actively infected and followed the patients over time throughout the course of disease. Collaborating institutions collected whole blood in K2EDTA tubes following their own protocols. For TCRbeta analysis, collaborators shipped samples as frozen whole blood, isolated PBMCs, or DNA extracted from either of those sample types. From the germline V gene (reference sequence), CDR1 is LGHDT and CDR2 is YNNKEL. The germline V end is reduced by 4 bases and the J end by 3 bases; junction bases left unmatched: 11. From its cysteine to its phenylalanine, the CDR3 spans 16 amino acids. Only CDR3 DNA is held: 48 bases, read in frame from base 1.

The clonotype comes from an elderly woman with COVID-19, enrolled during active disease. The chain employs TRBV3-1 (or the pseudogene TRBV3-2) and TRBJ2-7; 8 central bases correspond to TRBD2. Sequenced material: peripheral blood. The DNA sequence is TGTGCCAGCAGCCCCACTAGCGGCGAGGGGCTCTACGAGCAGTACTTC. Its protein product is CASSPTSGEGLYEQYF.